This is a list of T cell receptor beta chains from one sample in a study of blood T cell repertoires in COVID-19. Generated by immunoSEQ multiplex PCR, the TCRdb table keeps only in-frame clones and is missing some. The table shows 200,000 to 250,000 clones, with roughly 84% occurring only once. The specimen sequenced was peripheral blood. Receptors originate from a woman between 40 and 50 years old with active or convalescent COVID-19. CDR3s include the opening cysteine and the closing phenylalanine or tryptophan. Fields, in order: CDR3 protein, CDR3 DNA, clone size, CDR3 length, D gene, V gene, J gene. D genes are given only for firm matches. Clone size is shown for a subset of rows, as once, few, many or a class of expanded clone.

CDR3 protein: CASSQDSTALKLSRQETQYF
CDR3 DNA: TGCGCCAGCAGCCAAGATTCTACAGCCCTCAAGTTAAGTCGCCAAGAGACCCAGTACTTC
clone size: -
CDR3 length: 20
D gene: -
V gene: TRBV4-1
J gene: TRBJ2-5

CDR3 protein: CANSHGPNYGYTF
CDR3 DNA: TGTGCCAACTCCCACGGTCCTAACTATGGCTACACCTTC
clone size: -
CDR3 length: 13
D gene: -
V gene: TRBV28
J gene: TRBJ1-2

CDR3 protein: CASSNTPTGEAFF
CDR3 DNA: TGTGCCAGCAGCAATACACCTACAGGGGAAGCTTTCTTT
clone size: -
CDR3 length: 13
D gene: -
V gene: TRBV6-2/TRBV6-3
J gene: TRBJ1-1

CDR3 protein: CASSPGQGARHEQFF
CDR3 DNA: TGTGCCAGCAGCCCGGGACAGGGGGCGCGTCATGAGCAGTTCTTC
clone size: -
CDR3 length: 15
D gene: TRBD1
V gene: TRBV3-1/TRBV3-2
J gene: TRBJ2-1

CDR3 protein: CASNLGTDTQYF
CDR3 DNA: TGTGCCAGCAACTTGGGCACAGATACGCAGTATTTT
clone size: -
CDR3 length: 12
D gene: -
V gene: TRBV12-3/TRBV12-4
J gene: TRBJ2-3

CDR3 protein: CASSSYRIPGNTIYF
CDR3 DNA: TGTGCCAGCAGTTCCTACAGAATCCCTGGAAACACCATATATTTT
clone size: -
CDR3 length: 15
D gene: -
V gene: TRBV27
J gene: TRBJ1-3

CDR3 protein: CASSHDGALRTGELFF
CDR3 DNA: TGTGCCAGCAGCCACGATGGGGCATTGAGGACCGGGGAGCTGTTTTTT
clone size: once
CDR3 length: 16
D gene: -
V gene: TRBV7-3
J gene: TRBJ2-2

CDR3 protein: CASSPGGYSYEQYF
CDR3 DNA: TGTGCCAGCAGCCCGGGGGGCTACTCCTACGAGCAGTACTTC
clone size: -
CDR3 length: 14
D gene: -
V gene: TRBV7-3
J gene: TRBJ2-7

CDR3 protein: CASSQDVRGQAEAFF
CDR3 DNA: TGTGCCAGCAGCCAAGATGTTAGGGGGCAGGCTGAAGCTTTCTTT
clone size: -
CDR3 length: 15
D gene: TRBD1
V gene: TRBV3-1/TRBV3-2
J gene: TRBJ1-1

CDR3 protein: CASSSGQARGELFF
CDR3 DNA: TGCGCCAGCAGCTCGGGACAGGCCAGAGGGGAGCTGTTTTTT
clone size: -
CDR3 length: 14
D gene: TRBD1
V gene: TRBV5-1
J gene: TRBJ2-2

CDR3 protein: CASSSQAFTDTQYF
CDR3 DNA: TGTGCCAGCAGCTCCCAGGCGTTCACAGATACGCAGTATTTT
clone size: -
CDR3 length: 14
D gene: -
V gene: TRBV9
J gene: TRBJ2-3

CDR3 protein: CASNQIMNTEAFF
CDR3 DNA: TGTGCCAGCAATCAGATAATGAACACTGAAGCTTTCTTT
clone size: few
CDR3 length: 13
D gene: -
V gene: TRBV6-5
J gene: TRBJ1-1

CDR3 protein: CASSVTGGYNEQFF
CDR3 DNA: TGTGCCAGTAGTGTGACAGGGGGCTACAATGAGCAGTTCTTC
clone size: -
CDR3 length: 14
D gene: TRBD1
V gene: TRBV19
J gene: TRBJ2-1

CDR3 protein: CASRQSRWDTDTQYF
CDR3 DNA: TGTGCCAGTCGACAGTCCCGTTGGGACACAGATACGCAGTATTTT
clone size: once
CDR3 length: 15
D gene: -
V gene: TRBV19
J gene: TRBJ2-3

CDR3 protein: CASSKYPGARYGYTF
CDR3 DNA: TGTGCCAGCAGCAAATATCCAGGGGCCCGCTATGGCTACACCTTC
clone size: -
CDR3 length: 15
D gene: -
V gene: TRBV21-1
J gene: TRBJ1-2

CDR3 protein: CASSPSGGRDTEAFF
CDR3 DNA: TGTGCCAGCAGCCCGTCAGGGGGAAGGGACACTGAAGCTTTCTTT
clone size: -
CDR3 length: 15
D gene: TRBD1
V gene: TRBV7-8
J gene: TRBJ1-1

CDR3 protein: CASSLDWAPGQPQHF
CDR3 DNA: TGCGCCAGCAGCTTGGATTGGGCGCCAGGTCAGCCCCAGCATTTT
clone size: -
CDR3 length: 15
D gene: -
V gene: TRBV5-1
J gene: TRBJ1-5

CDR3 protein: CASSFGTGSRNGNTIYF
CDR3 DNA: TGCGCCAGCAGCTTTGGAACAGGGTCAAGGAATGGAAACACCATATATTTT
clone size: -
CDR3 length: 17
D gene: -
V gene: TRBV5-1
J gene: TRBJ1-3

CDR3 protein: CASSLGQGYNEQFF
CDR3 DNA: TGTGCCAGCAGTTTAGGACAGGGATACAATGAGCAGTTCTTC
clone size: -
CDR3 length: 14
D gene: TRBD1
V gene: TRBV27
J gene: TRBJ2-1

CDR3 protein: CASSVDRVGAYGYTF
CDR3 DNA: TGTGCCAGCAGCGTTGACAGGGTTGGAGCCTATGGCTACACCTTC
clone size: -
CDR3 length: 15
D gene: TRBD1
V gene: TRBV11-1
J gene: TRBJ1-2

CDR3 protein: CASSRAYEAFF
CDR3 DNA: TGTGCCAGTAGTAGGGCATATGAAGCTTTCTTT
clone size: -
CDR3 length: 11
D gene: -
V gene: TRBV19
J gene: TRBJ1-1

CDR3 protein: CAISEGSAGQPQHF
CDR3 DNA: TGTGCCATCAGTGAGGGTAGTGCGGGTCAGCCCCAGCATTTT
clone size: once
CDR3 length: 14
D gene: -
V gene: TRBV10-3
J gene: TRBJ1-5

CDR3 protein: CASSRGAGNTEAFF
CDR3 DNA: TGTGCCAGCAGCCGGGGGGCGGGGAACACTGAAGCTTTCTTT
clone size: -
CDR3 length: 14
D gene: -
V gene: TRBV7-9
J gene: TRBJ1-1

CDR3 protein: CASSSNTGELFF
CDR3 DNA: TGTGCCAGCAGCTCGAACACCGGGGAGCTGTTTTTT
clone size: -
CDR3 length: 12
D gene: -
V gene: TRBV6-4
J gene: TRBJ2-2

CDR3 protein: CASSPPGQVQETQYF
CDR3 DNA: TGTGCCAGCAGTCCACCGGGACAGGTTCAAGAGACCCAGTACTTC
clone size: -
CDR3 length: 15
D gene: TRBD1
V gene: TRBV28
J gene: TRBJ2-5

CDR3 protein: CASSPPRGFPQHF
CDR3 DNA: TGTGCCAGCTCACCACCGCGAGGTTTTCCCCAGCATTTT
clone size: once
CDR3 length: 13
D gene: -
V gene: TRBV18
J gene: TRBJ1-5

CDR3 protein: CASSPIPSGGTNEQFF
CDR3 DNA: TGCGCCAGCAGCCCCATCCCTAGCGGGGGGACCAATGAGCAGTTCTTC
clone size: once
CDR3 length: 16
D gene: TRBD2
V gene: TRBV5-1
J gene: TRBJ2-1

CDR3 protein: CASSLADRWDTDTQYF
CDR3 DNA: TGCGCCAGCAGCTTGGCCGACAGGTGGGACACAGATACGCAGTATTTT
clone size: -
CDR3 length: 16
D gene: -
V gene: TRBV5-1
J gene: TRBJ2-3

CDR3 protein: CASSPGQDSGNTIYF
CDR3 DNA: TGTGCCAGCAGCCCAGGACAGGACTCTGGAAACACCATATATTTT
clone size: -
CDR3 length: 15
D gene: TRBD1
V gene: TRBV28
J gene: TRBJ1-3

CDR3 protein: CASSPTGDDSPLHF
CDR3 DNA: TGTGCCAGCAGCCCGACAGGGGACGATTCACCCCTCCACTTT
clone size: few
CDR3 length: 14
D gene: TRBD1
V gene: TRBV4-2
J gene: TRBJ1-6

CDR3 protein: CASSPDRGWQPQHF
CDR3 DNA: TGTGCCAGCAGCCCTGACAGGGGATGGCAGCCCCAGCATTTT
clone size: -
CDR3 length: 14
D gene: TRBD1
V gene: TRBV19
J gene: TRBJ1-5

CDR3 protein: CASSQVGVSEAFF
CDR3 DNA: TGTGCCAGCAGCCAAGTAGGAGTCAGTGAAGCTTTCTTT
clone size: once
CDR3 length: 13
D gene: -
V gene: TRBV14
J gene: TRBJ1-1

CDR3 protein: CASSRPGTSMNTQYF
CDR3 DNA: TGTGCCAGCAGTCGACCCGGGACTAGCATGAATACGCAGTATTTT
clone size: -
CDR3 length: 15
D gene: TRBD2
V gene: TRBV9
J gene: TRBJ2-3

CDR3 protein: CASSQVGAGVGNQPQHF
CDR3 DNA: TGCGCCAGCAGCCAAGTGGGGGCAGGGGTAGGCAATCAGCCCCAGCATTTT
clone size: -
CDR3 length: 17
D gene: -
V gene: TRBV4-1
J gene: TRBJ1-5

CDR3 protein: CASRGQYNEQFF
CDR3 DNA: TGTGCCAGCAGAGGACAGTACAATGAGCAGTTCTTC
clone size: few
CDR3 length: 12
D gene: -
V gene: TRBV2
J gene: TRBJ2-1

CDR3 protein: CASSSQGYNEQFF
CDR3 DNA: TGCGCCAGCAGTTCACAGGGGTACAATGAGCAGTTCTTC
clone size: -
CDR3 length: 13
D gene: TRBD1
V gene: TRBV10-1
J gene: TRBJ2-1

CDR3 protein: CASSRQGGGNTGELFF
CDR3 DNA: TGTGCCAGCAGTCGACAGGGGGGAGGAAACACCGGGGAGCTGTTTTTT
clone size: -
CDR3 length: 16
D gene: TRBD1
V gene: TRBV3-1/TRBV3-2
J gene: TRBJ2-2

CDR3 protein: CAWVRTGATYNEQFF
CDR3 DNA: TGTGCCTGGGTTAGGACAGGGGCCACCTACAATGAGCAGTTCTTC
clone size: -
CDR3 length: 15
D gene: TRBD1
V gene: TRBV30
J gene: TRBJ2-1

CDR3 protein: CASSDQRESSEAFF
CDR3 DNA: TGTGCCAGCAGTGATCAGAGGGAATCTTCTGAAGCTTTCTTT
clone size: -
CDR3 length: 14
D gene: -
V gene: TRBV25-1
J gene: TRBJ1-1

CDR3 protein: CAISFNPGDQPQHF
CDR3 DNA: TGTGCCATCTCGTTTAACCCAGGGGATCAGCCCCAGCATTTT
clone size: -
CDR3 length: 14
D gene: -
V gene: TRBV10-3
J gene: TRBJ1-5

CDR3 protein: CASSGGAGGVTDTQYF
CDR3 DNA: TGTGCCAGCAGTGGGGGTGCGGGGGGGGTAACAGATACGCAGTATTTT
clone size: -
CDR3 length: 16
D gene: TRBD2
V gene: TRBV6-1
J gene: TRBJ2-3

CDR3 protein: CASSLAGTSQETQYF
CDR3 DNA: TGTGCCAGCAGCCTGGCCGGGACAAGTCAAGAGACCCAGTACTTC
clone size: -
CDR3 length: 15
D gene: -
V gene: TRBV7-8
J gene: TRBJ2-5

CDR3 protein: CASRRGGTEEYF
CDR3 DNA: TGTGCCAGCAGAAGGGGGGGGACCGAGGAGTACTTC
clone size: -
CDR3 length: 12
D gene: -
V gene: TRBV2
J gene: TRBJ2-7